These 27 T cell receptor beta chains originate from one sample sequenced in a study of OX40 agonist ivuxolimab in advanced cancers. Receptors were amplified or captured by the immunoSEQ multiplex PCR assay. TCRdb took over this immuneACCESS table, retaining in-frame rearrangements with V and J assigned. Such tables are incomplete; in checked studies, under half of the missing clones stem from an unresolved V gene, and the remainder is unexplained. The sample profile shows more than 85,000 clones; about nine tenths of them were found once. Of the sample, roughly 1.5% falls within the top ten clones. The sample was CD4+ or CD8+ T cells sorted from blood, taken in a trial of the OX40 agonist ivuxolimab. These receptors all stem from an adult with an advanced solid tumor such as melanoma, head and neck, liver or kidney cancer.

This rearrangement joins TRBV9 to TRBJ1-1; no reliable D call. CDR3 length: 13 residues. V lost 4 bases, J lost 0 bases, and 7 bases lay in between. CDR1 is SGDLS and CDR2 is YYNGEE in the germline V gene. CDR3 protein: CASSPRMNTEAFF. DNA for the CDR3: TGTGCCAGCAGCCCCAGGATGAACACTGAAGCTTTCTTT. Together with reference TRBV9 and TRBJ1-1, the CDR3 gives the full variable domain: DSGVTQTPKHLITATGQRVTLRCSPRSGDLSVYWYQQSLDQGLQFLIQYYNGEERAKGNILERFSAQQFPDLHSELNLSSLELGDSALYFCASSPRMNTEAFFGQGTRLTVV.

This clone came up a few times. The chain uses TRBV5-6 and TRBJ1-2; 8 bases agree with TRBD1. In germline, CDR1 is SGHDT, CDR2 YYEEEE. This CDR3 has 15 amino acids. V shed 1 base, J shed 2 bases, and the junction held 4 bases outside the gene matches. For the CDR3, the DNA is TGTGCCAGCAGCTTGCTAGGACAGGGAAACTATGGCTACACCTTC. This sequence encodes CASSLLGQGNYGYTF.

V usage is TRBV9 and J usage is TRBJ1-1; possibly TRBD1 for D (5 bases). Germline loops: CDR1 SGDLS, CDR2 YYNGEE. V lost 0 bases to trimming and J lost 5 bases, with 11 bases between them. CDR3 length: 14 amino acids. This chain's CDR3 is CASSVVYEGTEAFF. The CDR3 nucleotides are TGTGCCAGCAGCGTAGTTTATGAGGGGACTGAAGCTTTCTTT.

This sequence joins TRBV25-1 and TRBJ2-3; 7 bases agree with TRBD2. The CDR3 covers 17 residues. The germline V gene has CDR1 MGHDK and CDR2 SYGVNS. The trim removed 1 base at V and 5 bases at J, leaving 12 bases unmatched. CDR3 protein: CASSEFTGGHPGDTQYF. In DNA, the CDR3 is TGTGCCAGCAGTGAATTTACGGGAGGACACCCCGGAGATACGCAGTATTTT.

The CDR3 coding sequence is TGTGCCAGCAGTTTTGGGAGGGTGAACACTGAAGCTTTCTTT. The encoded protein is CASSFGRVNTEAFF. The rearrangement uses TRBV6-5 and TRBJ1-1, with D unclear. The ends were cut back, 4 bases at V and 0 bases at J, with 9 bases in the middle. The germline CDR1 and CDR2 sequences are MNHEY and SVGAGI. CDR3 length equals 14 residues.

This clone was seen a handful of times. The rearrangement uses TRBV6-5 and TRBJ2-7; D may be TRBD2 (5 bases). The CDR3 sequence is 14 residues long. Looked up from germline, CDR1 is MNHEY and CDR2 is SVGAGI. V lost 7 bases to trimming and J lost 9 bases, with 22 bases between them. The CDR3 loop is CASTQSGYGGAQYF. In DNA form, the CDR3 reads TGTGCCAGCACTCAGTCGGGGTACGGAGGCGCGCAGTACTTC.

The gene calls are TRBV18 and TRBJ1-3; D uncertain. Germline loops: CDR1 KGHSH, CDR2 LQKENI. This CDR3 has 13 amino acids. Trimming left V 3 bases short and J 4 bases short, with 7 bases between. Here the CDR3 reads CASSPSLGNTIYF. The CDR3 region has the DNA TGTGCCAGCTCACCCTCCCTGGGAAACACCATATATTTT. Supplemented by reference TRBV18 and TRBJ1-3, the full variable domain reads NAGVMQNPRHLVRRRGQEARLRCSPMKGHSHVYWYRQLPEEGLKFMVYLQKENIIDESGMPKERFSAEFPKEGPSILRIQQVVRGDSAAYFCASSPSLGNTIYFGEGSWLTVV.

This rearrangement joins TRBV9 to TRBJ2-7; D unresolved. This CDR3 has 15 residues. In germline, CDR1 is SGDLS, CDR2 YYNGEE. Trimming removed 0 bases from V and 3 bases from J, with 13 bases in between. In DNA, the CDR3 is TGTGCCAGCAGCGTAGGTTCCCGTACAGACTACGAGCAGTACTTC. Encoded protein: CASSVGSRTDYEQYF.

This chain joins TRBV4-2 and TRBJ1-2, with D unclear. Deletions cut 2 bases from V and 1 base from J, with 8 bases between. This CDR3 has 14 residues. Germline V gives CDR1 LGHNA, CDR2 YNFKEQ. In nucleotides, the CDR3 is TGTGCCAGCAGCCAACAGGCCCTTAACTATGGCTACACCTTC. Translation: CASSQQALNYGYTF.

The chain uses TRBV7-2 and TRBJ2-1, with TRBD2 identical over 8 bases. This CDR3 spans 14 amino acids. V gave up 2 bases and J gave up 13 bases; unmatched junction bases: 10. From germline, CDR1 is SGHTA and CDR2 FQGNSA. CDR3 loop: CASSLKPGLAFQFF. In DNA form, the CDR3 reads TGTGCCAGCAGCTTAAAACCCGGACTAGCTTTCCAGTTCTTC.

The chain joins TRBV29-1 to TRBJ2-1, with TRBD1 identical over 7 bases. The CDR3 is made up of 12 amino acids. The germline V gene has CDR1 SQVTM and CDR2 ANQGSEA. J lost 9 bases, V lost 6 bases, and 8 bases had no gene match. This chain's CDR3 is CSVSNRGSEQFF. As DNA, the CDR3 is TGCAGCGTATCGAACAGGGGAAGTGAGCAGTTCTTC.

V and J are TRBV19 and TRBJ1-3; 7 bases fit TRBD1. With V trimmed by 3 bases and J by 4 bases, 9 bases remained unmatched. The CDR3 length is 16 residues. The germline CDR1 and CDR2 sequences are LNHDA and SQIVND (reference sequence). The CDR3: CASSIRLTGLGNTIYF. DNA of the CDR3: TGTGCCAGTAGTATTCGGCTGACAGGGCTAGGAAACACCATATATTTT.

The table lists this clone with a count of one. The chain is built from TRBV5-4 and TRBJ2-7, with D maybe TRBD1 (5 bases). Trimming took off 6 bases at V and 1 base at J, with 14 bases between the two ends. Germline CDR1 SGHNT, CDR2 YYREEE (reference sequence). There are 14 residues in the CDR3. The DNA of the CDR3 is TGTGCCAGCACAAGAATTAGGGGTTCCTACGAGCAGTACTTC. This codes for CASTRIRGSYEQYF.

This clone was picked up one time. CDR3 DNA sequence: TGCGCCAGCAGCTTGGTGGCTAGCGGCGAGCAGTACTTC. Translating gives CASSLVASGEQYF. The J gene is TRBJ2-5, the V gene TRBV5-1, with TRBD2 identical over 7 bases. The DNA matches TRBJ2-7 better at its end, which makes the J call doubtful. CDR1 SGHRS and CDR2 YFSETQ come from the germline V gene. This CDR3 spans 13 amino acids.

The chain uses TRBV7-3 and TRBJ2-5; either TRBD1 or TRBD2 may fit D (5 bases each). Germline CDR1 reads SGHTA; CDR2 reads FQGTGA. The CDR3 has 14 amino acids. Trimming removed 5 bases from V and 4 bases from J, with 14 bases in between. Here the CDR3 DNA reads TGTGCCAGCAGCACCGGGCGTGGGGGAGAGACCCAGTACTTC. It yields the protein CASSTGRGGETQYF.

This chain uses TRBV4-1 with TRBJ2-5; 10 nucleotides agree with TRBD2. Germline trimming cut 2 bases from V and 5 bases from J; bases unmatched to any gene: 17. The CDR3 has 19 residues. Germline CDR1 is MGHRA and CDR2 is YSYEKL. CDR3 protein: CASSQSGPPLAGWRETQYF. In DNA, the CDR3 is TGCGCCAGCAGCCAAAGCGGGCCACCACTAGCGGGATGGCGTGAGACCCAGTACTTC.

This chain joins TRBV7-9 and TRBJ2-7; weak D call: TRBD1 (6 bases). This CDR3 is built from 14 residues. From germline, CDR1 is SEHNR and CDR2 FQNEAQ (reference sequence). Trimming left V 2 bases short and J 3 bases short, with 11 bases between. CDR3 region: CASSLMGQGYEQYF. As DNA, the CDR3 is TGTGCCAGCAGCTTAATGGGACAAGGCTACGAGCAGTACTTC.

V and J are TRBV10-3 and TRBJ2-7, with a possible D match to TRBD2 (6 bases). Germline assignment: CDR1 ENHRY and CDR2 SYGVKD. Trimming took 7 bases from V and 1 from J, leaving 11 bases between them. CDR3 length: 13 amino acids. CDR3 region: CAIKASGSYEQYF. Written as DNA, the CDR3 is TGTGCCATCAAGGCCAGCGGGTCCTACGAGCAGTACTTC.

This clone has a single count. The CDR3 here is CASSQQGNSEKLFF. The CDR3 DNA sequence: TGTGCCAGCAGCCAACAGGGCAATAGCGAAAAACTGTTTTTT. The chain has TRBV11-2 and TRBJ1-4, with D perhaps TRBD1 (6 bases). This CDR3 has 14 amino acids. CDR1 and CDR2 (germline): SGHAT, FQNNGV. V was pared by 5 bases and J by 8 bases, with 15 bases between. The full variable domain, rest sourced from reference TRBV11-2 and TRBJ1-4, is EAGVAQSPRYKIIEKRQSVAFWCNPISGHATLYWYQQILGQGPKLLIQFQNNGVVDDSQLPKDRFSAERLKGVDSTLKIQPAKLEDSAVYLCASSQQGNSEKLFFGSGTQLSVL.

The V and J genes are TRBV6-6 and TRBJ2-5; a possible D gene is TRBD2 (6 bases). Germline CDR1 reads MNHNY; CDR2 reads SVGAGI (reference sequence). CDR3 length: 15 residues. Trimming took off 4 bases at V and 5 bases at J, with 17 bases between the two ends. CDR3 in amino acids: CASSSARWREETQYF. The DNA for the CDR3 is TGTGCCAGCAGTTCCGCCCGGTGGAGGGAGGAGACCCAGTACTTC.

The genes are TRBV6-1 and TRBJ2-7; D possibly corresponds to TRBD1 (6 bases). The V gene lost 7 bases and the J gene lost 1 base, with 8 bases spanning the gap. In germline, CDR1 is MNHNS, CDR2 SASEGT. The length of the CDR3 is 12 residues. CDR3 in DNA: TGTGCCAGCAACAGGGCTTCCTACGAGCAGTACTTC. Translating gives CASNRASYEQYF.

Notes on this clone: Other DNA sequences in this sample translate to the same CDR3. V is TRBV6-1 and J is TRBJ2-3; 13 bases map to TRBD2. Germline-derived CDR1 and CDR2 are MNHNS and SASEGT. This CDR3 comprises 18 residues. Trimming removed 4 bases from V and 2 bases from J; junction bases left unmatched: 9. CDR3 DNA: TGTGCCAGCAGTGCGGGACTAGCGGGGAGAGGAATCACAGATACGCAGTATTTT. This sequence encodes CASSAGLAGRGITDTQYF.

V is TRBV11-2 and J is TRBJ2-7, with TRBD2 identical over 7 bases. The J segment lost 4 bases and the V segment lost 0 bases, leaving 15 bases of the junction unmatched. CDR3 length: 18 residues. Looked up from germline, CDR1 is SGHAT and CDR2 is FQNNGV. The CDR3 coding sequence is TGTGCCAGCAGCTTAGAAACGGGGGGATCGAGGGGTTGGTACGAGCAGTACTTC. Protein sequence: CASSLETGGSRGWYEQYF.

The chain carries TRBV6-5 and TRBJ2-3; TRBD2 might be the D (5 bases). The CDR3 loop spans 12 amino acids. CDR1 and CDR2 (germline): MNHEY, SVGAGI. Trimming took off 8 bases at V and 5 bases at J, with 11 bases between the two ends. This CDR3 reads CASGRGGDTQYF. The CDR3 nucleotides read TGTGCCAGCGGCCGAGGAGGAGATACGCAGTATTTT.

This chain links TRBV6-1 with TRBJ1-2; no reliable D call. This CDR3 is built from 11 residues. V was clipped by 4 bases and J by 6 bases, with 6 bases between them. The germline gives CDR1 MNHNS, CDR2 SASEGT. For the CDR3, the DNA is TGTGCCAGCAGTGCTCCACATGGCTACACCTTC. This encodes CASSAPHGYTF.

The CDR3 sequence is CASSDPGAPLMYGYTF. CDR3 nucleotides: TGTGCCAGCAGTGATCCGGGGGCCCCTTTAATGTATGGCTACACCTTC. V and J are TRBV2 and TRBJ1-2; tentative D call: TRBD1 (6 bases). CDR1 is SNHLY, CDR2 FYNNEI, per germline. Trimming left V 3 bases short and J 5 bases short, with 19 bases between. The length of the CDR3 is 16 residues.

The chain has TRBV2 and TRBJ2-5, with TRBD2 as a possible D gene (6 bases). The V gene lost 6 bases and the J gene lost 4 bases, with 15 bases spanning the gap. The CDR3 has 14 amino acids. Germline V gene sequence: CDR1 SNHLY, CDR2 FYNNEI. The CDR3 protein is CASSLGLPTETQYF. The CDR3 DNA reads as TGTGCCAGCAGCCTGGGACTCCCCACAGAGACCCAGTACTTC.